The rows below give T cell receptor beta chains drawn from one sample of a study of blood T cell repertoires in COVID-19. Only in-frame clones appear in the TCRdb table, and some are missing; sequencing was by immunoSEQ multiplex PCR. The repertoire consists of fewer than 200,000 clones, with 84% occurring once and the leading ten covering around 2.7%. Sequenced input: peripheral blood. All receptors come from a woman of 80 years or more with COVID-19, enrolled during active disease. The CDR3 runs from the conserved cysteine through the conserved F or W. A D gene is named only where the DNA matches it firmly. Not all rows give a size; the values are once, few, many and, for expanded clones, a class.

TRBV6-1	.	TRBJ1-1	.	TGTGCCAGCAGTGAGCCCGGACAGCCCACTGAAGCTTTCTTT	CASSEPGQPTEAFF
TRBV5-5	.	TRBJ1-1	.	TGTGCCAGCAGCCCAGGGACTCAAAACACTGAAGCTTTCTTT	CASSPGTQNTEAFF
TRBV28	.	TRBJ2-1	.	TGTGCCAGCAGTTTAACAGGTGATGAGCAGTTCTTC	CASSLTGDEQFF
TRBV18	.	TRBJ1-1	TRBD1	TGTGCCAGCTCACAAACAGGGGGCCCCGTGGGCACTGAAGCTTTCTTT	CASSQTGGPVGTEAFF
TRBV18	.	TRBJ2-5	.	TGTGCCAGCTCACCAGCCCTCCCGGGCAGGGCGGGACAAGAGACCCAGTACTTC	CASSPALPGRAGQETQYF
TRBV6-5	.	TRBJ1-2	.	TGTGCCAGCAAAACAGGGAACAGCCATGAAGGCTACACCTTC	CASKTGNSHEGYTF
TRBV5-1	.	TRBJ2-7	TRBD1	TGCGCCAGCCGGGGGACAGGCGAGCAGTACTTC	CASRGTGEQYF
TRBV6-4	.	TRBJ1-6	.	TGTGCCAGCAGTGACCGCGGGGGTAATTCACCCCTCCACTTT	CASSDRGGNSPLHF
TRBV3-1/TRBV3-2	.	TRBJ1-2	TRBD1	TGTGCCAGCACCTTCAGGCAGGGGGAGGGCTACACCTTC	CASTFRQGEGYTF
TRBV25-1	.	TRBJ1-4	.	TGTGCCAGCAGTGGGGGGGCCTCGGGAGGAGGGCTGTTTTTT	CASSGGASGGGLFF
TRBV20-1	once	TRBJ2-5	.	TGCAGTGCTAGAACTCTCGAGACCCAGTACTTC	CSARTLETQYF
TRBV3-1/TRBV3-2	.	TRBJ2-3	TRBD2	TGTGCCAGCAGCCTTGGACTAGCCCCAGATACGCAGTATTTT	CASSLGLAPDTQYF
TRBV6-2/TRBV6-3	.	TRBJ1-1	.	TGTGCCAGCAGTCAAAGTCCCCAGGGGTATGCTTTCTTT	CASSQSPQGYAFF
TRBV7-2	.	TRBJ1-2	TRBD1	TGTGCCAGCAGCTTAGACTGGGACAGGATCTATGGCTACACCTTC	CASSLDWDRIYGYTF
TRBV19	.	TRBJ1-1	TRBD1	TGTGCCAGTAGTCAGTTACAGGGGCCGAACACTGAAGCTTTCTTT	CASSQLQGPNTEAFF
TRBV6-5	.	TRBJ1-2	TRBD1	TGTGCCAGCAGTTTCACCAGGGGGTCGGGCTATGGCTACACCTTC	CASSFTRGSGYGYTF
TRBV15	.	TRBJ1-1	.	TGTGCCACCAGCAGAGACGGGGGGAACACTGAAGCTTTCTTT	CATSRDGGNTEAFF
TRBV7-9	.	TRBJ2-2	TRBD1	TGTGCCAGCAGCCCCTGGGACAGATTTGCGAACACCGGGGAGCTGTTTTTT	CASSPWDRFANTGELFF
TRBV11-2	.	TRBJ2-5	.	TGTGCCAGCAGCTTAGTTCAGAAGACCCAGTACTTC	CASSLVQKTQYF
TRBV11-1	.	TRBJ2-7	.	TGTGCCAGCAGCCCCTTCTGGCTTTCCGAGCAGTACTTC	CASSPFWLSEQYF
TRBV4-2	.	TRBJ2-7	TRBD2	TGTGCCAGCAGCCAAGGACTAGCGGGCTCCTACGAGCAGTACTTC	CASSQGLAGSYEQYF
TRBV6-1	.	TRBJ2-1	TRBD2	TGTGCCAGCAGTGAAGGATTGCTAGCGGATGGCCTGGTCAATGAGCAGTTCTTC	CASSEGLLADGLVNEQFF
TRBV23-1	.	TRBJ2-1	TRBD2	TGCGCCAGCACCCAACCCCCTCCTAGCGGGAGTTACTACAATGAGCAGTTCTTC	CASTQPPPSGSYYNEQFF
TRBV7-8	.	TRBJ2-7	TRBD2	TGTGCCAGCAGCCGCCGCGGGGGAAACTACGAGCAGTACTTC	CASSRRGGNYEQYF